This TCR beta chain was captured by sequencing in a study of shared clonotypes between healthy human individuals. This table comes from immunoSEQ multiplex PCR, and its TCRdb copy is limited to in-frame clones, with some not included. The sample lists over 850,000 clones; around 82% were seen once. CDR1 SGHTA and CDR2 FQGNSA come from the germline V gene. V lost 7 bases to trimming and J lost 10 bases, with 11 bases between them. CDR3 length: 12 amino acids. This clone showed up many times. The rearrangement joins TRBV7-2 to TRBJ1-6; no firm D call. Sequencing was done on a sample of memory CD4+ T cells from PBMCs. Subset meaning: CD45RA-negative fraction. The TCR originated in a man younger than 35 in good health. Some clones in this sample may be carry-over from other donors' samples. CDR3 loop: CASTQTSSPLHF. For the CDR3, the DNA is TGTGCCAGCACCCAGACAAGCTCACCCCTCCACTTT.